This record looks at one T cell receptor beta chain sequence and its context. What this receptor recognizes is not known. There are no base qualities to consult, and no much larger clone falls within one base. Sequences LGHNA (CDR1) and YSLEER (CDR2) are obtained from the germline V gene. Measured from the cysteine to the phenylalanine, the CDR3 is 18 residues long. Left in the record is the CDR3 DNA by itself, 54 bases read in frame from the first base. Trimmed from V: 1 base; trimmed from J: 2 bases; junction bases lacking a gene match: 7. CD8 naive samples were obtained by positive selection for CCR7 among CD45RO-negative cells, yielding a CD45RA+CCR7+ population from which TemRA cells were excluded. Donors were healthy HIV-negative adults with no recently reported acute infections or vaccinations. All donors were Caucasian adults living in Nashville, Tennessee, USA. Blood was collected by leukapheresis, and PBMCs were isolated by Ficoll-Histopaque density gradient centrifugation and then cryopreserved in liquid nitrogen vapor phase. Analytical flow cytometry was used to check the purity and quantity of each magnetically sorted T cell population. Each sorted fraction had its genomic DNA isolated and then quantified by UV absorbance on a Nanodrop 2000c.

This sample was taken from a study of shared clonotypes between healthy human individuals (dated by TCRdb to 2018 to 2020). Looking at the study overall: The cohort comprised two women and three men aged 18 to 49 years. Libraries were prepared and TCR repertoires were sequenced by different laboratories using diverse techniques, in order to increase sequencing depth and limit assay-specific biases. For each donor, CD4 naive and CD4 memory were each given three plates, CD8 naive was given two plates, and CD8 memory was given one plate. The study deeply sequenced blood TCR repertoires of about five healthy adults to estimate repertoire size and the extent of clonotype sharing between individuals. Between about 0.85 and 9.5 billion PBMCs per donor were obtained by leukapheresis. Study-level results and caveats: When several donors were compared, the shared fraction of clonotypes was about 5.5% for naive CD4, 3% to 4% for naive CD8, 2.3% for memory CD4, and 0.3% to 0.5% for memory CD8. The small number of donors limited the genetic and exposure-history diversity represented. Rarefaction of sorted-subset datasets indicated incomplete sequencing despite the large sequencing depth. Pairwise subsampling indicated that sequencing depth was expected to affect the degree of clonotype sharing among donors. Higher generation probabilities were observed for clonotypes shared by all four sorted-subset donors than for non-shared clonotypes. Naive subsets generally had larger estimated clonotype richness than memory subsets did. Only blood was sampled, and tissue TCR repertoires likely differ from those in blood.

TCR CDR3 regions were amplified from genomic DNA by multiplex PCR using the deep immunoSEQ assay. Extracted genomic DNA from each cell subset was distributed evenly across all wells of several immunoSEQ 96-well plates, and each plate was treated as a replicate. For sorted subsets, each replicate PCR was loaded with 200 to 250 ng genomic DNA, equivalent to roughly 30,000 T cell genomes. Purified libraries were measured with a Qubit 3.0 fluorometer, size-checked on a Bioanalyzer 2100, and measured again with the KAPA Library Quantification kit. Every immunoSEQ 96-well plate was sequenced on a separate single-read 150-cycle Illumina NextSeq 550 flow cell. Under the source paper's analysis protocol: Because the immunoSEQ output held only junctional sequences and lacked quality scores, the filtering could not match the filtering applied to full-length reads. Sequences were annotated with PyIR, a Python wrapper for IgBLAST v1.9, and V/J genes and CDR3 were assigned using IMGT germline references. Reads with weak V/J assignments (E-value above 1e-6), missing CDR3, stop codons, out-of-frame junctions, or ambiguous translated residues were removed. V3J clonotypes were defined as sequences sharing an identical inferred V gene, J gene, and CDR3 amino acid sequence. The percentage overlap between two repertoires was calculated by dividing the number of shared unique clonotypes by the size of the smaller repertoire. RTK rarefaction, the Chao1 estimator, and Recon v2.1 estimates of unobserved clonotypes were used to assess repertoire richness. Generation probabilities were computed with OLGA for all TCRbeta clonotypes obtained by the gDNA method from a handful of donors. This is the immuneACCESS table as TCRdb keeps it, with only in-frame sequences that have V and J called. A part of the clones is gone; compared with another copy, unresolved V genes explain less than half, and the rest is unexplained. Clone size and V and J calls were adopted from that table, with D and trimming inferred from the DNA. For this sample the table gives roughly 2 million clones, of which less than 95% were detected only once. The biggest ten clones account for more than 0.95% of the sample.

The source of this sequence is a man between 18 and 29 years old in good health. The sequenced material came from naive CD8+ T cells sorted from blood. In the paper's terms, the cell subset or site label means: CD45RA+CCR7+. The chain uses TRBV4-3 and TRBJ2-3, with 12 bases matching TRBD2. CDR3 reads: CASSQALAGGRYTDTQYF. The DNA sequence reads TGCGCCAGCAGCCAAGCACTAGCGGGAGGCCGTTACACAGATACGCAGTATTTT.